The 8 T cell receptor beta chains reported below all come from one sample, sequenced in a study of monozygotic twins with cystic fibrosis. The table came from immunoSEQ multiplex PCR; TCRdb's copy has only in-frame clones and leaves some out. This sample has roughly 20,000 clones, with around 97% found just once. Sequencing input: blood. Receptors were obtained from a woman in her 30s with cystic fibrosis.

Comments on this clone: Other DNA variants within this sample encode the same CDR3. The V gene is TRBV6-6, the J gene TRBJ2-7, with TRBD1 matching over 10 bases. Germline V gives CDR1 MNHNY, CDR2 SVGAGI (reference sequence). The junction had 7 bases not matched to a gene; V was cut back by 6 bases and J by 2 bases. This CDR3 region has 15 residues. The CDR3 sequence is CASSPRQGAAYEQYF. DNA for the CDR3: TGTGCCAGCAGCCCAAGACAGGGGGCGGCCTACGAGCAGTACTTC.

This clone was picked up one time. The chain uses TRBV6-1 and TRBJ2-1, with 8 bases lining up with TRBD1. The CDR3 runs 14 residues. Germline values: CDR1 MNHNS, CDR2 SASEGT. The V gene end was trimmed by 3 bases and the J gene end by 8 bases; junction bases not matched to a gene: 6. The CDR3 nucleotides are TGTGCCAGCAGTGACAGGGCAGGGGGCTATGAGCAGTTCTTC. This codes for CASSDRAGGYEQFF.

This sequence joins TRBV9 and TRBJ2-1, with 10 bases fitting TRBD2. J lost 5 bases, V lost 1 base, and 6 bases had no gene match. The CDR3 spans 16 residues. Germline CDR1 is SGDLS and CDR2 is YYNGEE. The CDR3 DNA reads as TGTGCCAGCAGCGTAATTAGCGGGGGGCTTAACAATGAGCAGTTCTTC. Its protein is CASSVISGGLNNEQFF.

The chain uses TRBV10-2 and TRBJ1-6; no clear D. The CDR3 loop spans 14 amino acids. V lost 4 bases to trimming and J lost 8 bases, with 12 bases between them. CDR1 and CDR2 (germline): WSHSY, SAAADI. The CDR3: CASSGPGSDSPLHF. The CDR3 bases are TGCGCCAGCAGTGGTCCAGGATCGGATTCACCCCTCCACTTT.

The chain has TRBV21-1 and TRBJ1-2. TRBV21-1 is marked as a pseudogene. This CDR3 region has 13 residues. CDR3 DNA sequence: TGTGCCACCGGACGCATAGTTGAGTATGGCTACACCTTC. The encoded protein is CATGRIVEYGYTF.

The V gene is TRBV4-3, the J gene TRBJ2-7; D gene unclear. V was trimmed by 0 bases and J by 4 bases, leaving 13 bases between them. The CDR3 covers 15 residues. Germline V lookup: CDR1 LGHNA, CDR2 YSLEER. The CDR3 coding sequence is TGCGCCAGCAGCCAAGAGAAGGGTGACTCGTACGAGCAGTACTTC. This gives the protein CASSQEKGDSYEQYF.

V is TRBV4-2 and J is TRBJ1-1; D call uncertain. Per the germline V gene, CDR1 is LGHNA and CDR2 is YNFKEQ. V was trimmed by 7 bases and J by 7 bases, leaving 19 bases between them. This CDR3 spans 14 amino acids. The CDR3: CASKSQDSVNEAFF. CDR3 in DNA: TGTGCCAGCAAAAGCCAAGATTCGGTAAATGAAGCTTTCTTT.

J is TRBJ2-7 and V is TRBV12-5, with a possible D match to TRBD1 (5 bases). From germline, CDR1 is LGHNT and CDR2 FRNRAP. The CDR3 loop spans 14 amino acids. Trimming removed 7 bases at V and 5 bases at J, with 18 bases between. DNA for the CDR3: TGTGCTAGTGATGTGCAGGGTTTCGCTGACGAGCAGTACTTC. Translation gives CASDVQGFADEQYF.